The 4 T cell receptor beta chains below come from one sample, sequenced in a study of blood T cells in healthy people across ages. The second PCR ran roughly 7 to 11 cycles with a sample-barcoded 5' primer and J-beta primers. TCRdb called the 5' RACE reads again in MiXCR, with one record for every CDR3 protein. The sample includes around 1,700,000 distinct CDR3 sequences, 28% of them seen just once. The specimen was blood. All receptors derive from a woman aged 25-40 years in good health.

This clonotype was recorded many times. The V and J genes are TRBV7-6 and TRBJ2-7, with 12 bases aligning to TRBD2. With 6 bases clipped from V and 4 bases from J, the junction kept 7 bases outside the gene matches. The CDR3 is made up of 15 amino acids. CDR1 and CDR2 (germline): SGHVS, FNYEAQ. CDR3 residues: CASSSRTSGDYEQYF. In DNA, the CDR3 is TGTGCCAGCAGTTCCCGGACTAGCGGGGATTACGAGCAGTACTTC.

The chain couples TRBV4-3 to TRBJ2-7; the D is unclear. The CDR3 is made up of 15 amino acids. Germline CDR1 LGHNA, CDR2 YSLEER. The V and J ends lost 0 bases and 6 bases respectively, with 15 bases between them. The CDR3 reads CASSQDRDPTCEQYF. Here the CDR3 DNA reads TGCGCCAGCAGCCAAGATAGGGATCCAACCTGCGAGCAGTACTTC.

This clonotype came up a few times. A read error may produce the germline difference seen at one junction end. The V call is TRBV5-1, the J call TRBJ2-5, with D unresolved. The J call is uncertain, as TRBJ2-7 better fits the DNA end. This CDR3 is built from 13 residues. CDR1 and CDR2 from the germline V gene are SGHRS and YFSETQ. CDR3: CDSSLGKMGEQYF. CDR3 nucleotide sequence: TGCGACAGCAGCTTGGGGAAGATGGGCGAGCAGTACTTC.

This clonotype was seen once. The V and J genes are TRBV5-1 and TRBJ1-1; perhaps TRBD1 as D (5 bases). This CDR3 is 13 amino acids long. V was pared by 7 bases and J by 1 base, with 11 bases between. Germline-derived CDR1 and CDR2 are SGHRS and YFSETQ. The CDR3 DNA reads TGCGCCAGCTTCGGACAACCGAACACTGAAGCTTTCTTT. Protein product: CASFGQPNTEAFF.